The clone carrying this TCR beta chain occurred many times. Libraries were prepared by immunoSEQ multiplex PCR; TCRdb keeps only in-frame clonotypes and omits some of them. The table shows 980,000 or so clones, with approximately 80% occurring only once. The data originate from a study of shared clonotypes between healthy human individuals. The CDR3 totals 19 residues. Germline-derived CDR1 and CDR2 are SGHTA and FQGNSA. V was clipped by 5 bases and J by 2 bases; unmatched bases: 15. The split of CD4+ cells yielded CD45RA+ naive and CD45RA-negative memory subsets. The receptor was derived from a man aged 18 to 29 in good health. This chain connects TRBV7-2 to TRBJ2-7, with TRBD2 matching over 13 bases. The sample taken for sequencing was memory CD4+ T cells sorted from blood. Noted subset: CD45RA-negative fraction. CDR3 region: CASSPWTSGSASPPYEQYF. DNA for the CDR3: TGTGCCAGCAGCCCGTGGACTAGCGGGAGCGCCTCGCCCCCCTACGAGCAGTACTTC.